This T cell receptor (beta chain) is drawn from a study of blood T cells in healthy people across ages. From germline, CDR1 is SGHRS and CDR2 YFSETQ. V shed 4 bases, J shed 9 bases, and the junction held 6 bases outside the gene matches. The CDR3 covers 12 residues. General observations from the study: Both higher diversity and more naive CD4+ cells marked long-lived donors when set against aged donors.

A J-beta primer mix and a sample-barcoded 5' primer were used in a second PCR of roughly 6 to 12 cycles. TCRdb ran MiXCR on the 5' RACE reads and lists one entry per CDR3 protein. The sample has 720,000 or so distinct CDR3 sequences, approximately 40% seen once; the top ten hold approximately 31%. This clonotype occurred a few times. What it binds is not known. The receptor comes from an elderly man in good health. Source material: blood. The chain combines TRBV5-1 with TRBJ2-7; TRBD1 agrees at 8 bases. The CDR3 spells CASSPDREAQYF. The CDR3 DNA reads as TGCGCCAGCAGCCCGGACAGGGAAGCGCAGTACTTC.